This TCR beta chain was identified in a study of blood T cell repertoires in COVID-19. Using immunoSEQ multiplex PCR, the repertoire was profiled, and TCRdb retains in-frame clones only, with some absent. The top ten hold 1.2% of the sample, which has approximately 90,000 clones, almost 85% seen once. The germline gives CDR1 KGHSH, CDR2 LQKENI. V dropped 2 bases and J dropped 11; count of bases not matched to a gene: 4. This CDR3 is 12 amino acids long. The material sequenced was peripheral blood. The chain employs TRBV18 and TRBJ1-1; 8 nucleotides line up with TRBD1. The source is a woman over 75 with acute or convalescent COVID-19. CDR3 nucleotides: TGTGCCAGCTCACCATTAACAGGGGGTGCTTTCTTT. Translated, it gives CASSPLTGGAFF.